This entry lists 17 T cell receptor beta chains sequenced from one sample in a study of T cells in Graves' hyperthyroidism and ophthalmopathy. TCR beta CDR3 regions were amplified from RNA. During a first-round RT-PCR of the TCR CDR3, the HTBI primer set was used. Each CDR3 protein gets one entry after TCRdb re-called the multiplex PCR reads with MiXCR. The table shows around 700,000 distinct CDR3 sequences, with around 20% occurring only once. The source material was blood. Receptor source: a woman in her forties or fifties with Graves' hyperthyroidism that later progressed to Graves' ophthalmopathy.

This clonotype was observed at least ten times. J is TRBJ2-7 and V is TRBV18; no clear D. CDR1 is KGHSH and CDR2 is LQKENI in the germline V gene. Trimming left V 1 base short and J 0 bases short, with 7 bases between. The CDR3 runs to 14 residues. This CDR3 is CASSPRLYSYEQYF. The CDR3, as DNA: TGTGCCAGCTCACCACGGTTGTACTCCTACGAGCAGTACTTC.

The genes are TRBV19 and TRBJ1-4, with 7 bases aligning to TRBD1. The germline V gene has CDR1 LNHDA and CDR2 SQIVND (reference sequence). CDR3 length: 14 amino acids. The ends lost 9 bases at V and 5 bases at J; junction bases unmatched: 9. CDR3: CASQTGTENEKLFF. The CDR3 DNA sequence: TGTGCCAGCCAGACCGGGACAGAAAATGAAAAACTGTTTTTT.

This chain connects TRBV7-3 to TRBJ2-5; TRBD2 aligns across 14 bases. CDR1 and CDR2 from the germline V gene are SGHTA and FQGTGA. Trimming cost V 4 bases and J 2 bases; bases outside gene matches: 12. The CDR3 has 19 residues. The CDR3 here is CASSSPVPGLAGVQETQYF. The CDR3, as DNA: TGTGCCAGCAGCTCCCCCGTCCCGGGACTAGCGGGGGTTCAAGAGACCCAGTACTTC.

This clonotype was picked up one time. The genes are TRBV10-3 and TRBJ2-1, with 10 bases aligning to TRBD2. This CDR3 is 16 amino acids long. J lost 5 bases, V lost 5 bases, and 9 bases had no gene match. Germline V gene lookup returns CDR1 ENHRY and CDR2 SYGVKD. The CDR3 DNA follows: TGTGCCATCAGTAACCTTAGCGGGGGGACGAACAATGAGCAGTTCTTC. It is translated as CAISNLSGGTNNEQFF.

The chain is built from TRBV14 and TRBJ2-1; D ambiguous. Germline V gene sequence: CDR1 SGHDN, CDR2 FVKESK. The CDR3 has 15 amino acids. Trimming shortened V by 0 bases and J by 2 bases, and 8 bases separated the two germline ends. CDR3 nucleotides: TGTGCCAGCAGCCAAGAAGGGAACCCCTACAATGAGCAGTTCTTC. Translated, it gives CASSQEGNPYNEQFF.

This clonotype was counted many times. J is TRBJ1-1 and V is TRBV27, with D unclear. There are 14 residues in the CDR3. Trimming removed 1 base from V and 2 bases from J, with 8 bases in between. The germline V gene encodes CDR1 MNHEY and CDR2 SMNVEV (reference sequence). The CDR3 nucleotides are TGTGCCAGCAGTTTATGGGCCGGAAACACTGAAGCTTTCTTT. It is translated as CASSLWAGNTEAFF.

The chain is built from TRBV3-1 and TRBJ1-3; D not resolved. The germline V and J ends were trimmed by 0 bases and 2 bases, with 11 bases remaining between them. Per germline, CDR1 LGHDT and CDR2 YNNKEL (reference sequence). The CDR3 sequence is 16 residues long. As DNA, the CDR3 is TGTGCCAGCAGCCAAGATCCGAGGGAACCTGGAAACACCATATATTTT. It yields the protein CASSQDPREPGNTIYF.

The chain uses TRBV19 and TRBJ2-1; D remains unclear. Per germline, CDR1 LNHDA and CDR2 SQIVND (reference sequence). This CDR3 has 12 amino acids. V was trimmed by 4 bases and J by 5 bases, leaving 6 bases between them. As DNA, the CDR3 is TGTGCCAGTAGTACGGGCCACAATGAGCAGTTCTTC. Translating it yields CASSTGHNEQFF.

There are many counts of this clonotype. This chain connects TRBV11-2 to TRBJ1-5; unclear D gene. The CDR3 runs to 14 residues. Germline loops: CDR1 SGHAT, CDR2 FQNNGV. The V gene lost 0 bases and the J gene lost 2 bases, with 5 bases spanning the gap. The CDR3 bases are TGTGCCAGCAGCTTAGATCTGGGCAATCAGCCCCAGCATTTT. It specifies CASSLDLGNQPQHF.

This clonotype was counted between two and nine times. This chain uses TRBV2 with TRBJ2-5; D could derive from TRBD1 or TRBD2 (5 bases each). Trimming pared 4 bases from V and 4 bases from J, leaving 34 bases between. The V gene's germline CDR1 is SNHLY and CDR2 FYNNEI. This CDR3 contains 21 residues. CDR3 protein: CASSGPTQTHQEGDLPETQYF. In DNA form, the CDR3 reads TGTGCCAGCAGTGGACCTACCCAAACCCACCAAGAAGGGGACCTGCCAGAGACCCAGTACTTC.

The V and J genes are TRBV20-1 and TRBJ2-3; D is uncertain. Trimming left V 1 base short and J 0 bases short, with 11 bases between. Per the germline V gene, CDR1 is DFQATT and CDR2 is SNEGSKA (reference sequence). This CDR3 has 15 residues. The CDR3 sequence: CSARGPTVSTDTQYF. CDR3 DNA: TGCAGTGCTAGAGGGCCCACCGTTAGCACAGATACGCAGTATTTT.

This clonotype was found a few times. This chain links TRBV5-1 with TRBJ2-3; TRBD2 agrees at 14 bases. This CDR3 has 15 amino acids. The V gene's germline CDR1 is SGHRS and CDR2 YFSETQ. The J segment lost 7 bases and the V segment lost 5 bases, leaving 6 bases of the junction unmatched. The CDR3 spells CASRETSGGANTQYF. CDR3 bases: TGCGCCAGCAGGGAGACTAGCGGGGGGGCGAATACGCAGTATTTT.

This clonotype has a handful of counts. The gene calls are TRBV12-3 or TRBV12-4 and TRBJ2-2; 8 positions agree with TRBD1. The CDR3 is 16 amino acids. Trimming cost V 3 bases and J 4 bases; bases outside gene matches: 7. CDR3 bases: TGTGCCAGCAGTTTCGGACAGGGAAGTAGCACCGGGGAGCTGTTTTTT. It encodes CASSFGQGSSTGELFF.

This clonotype was observed a handful of times. This chain links TRBV4-1 with TRBJ2-3; no reliable D call. Trimming stripped 0 bases from V and 11 bases from J, with 18 bases between. CDR1 is MGHRA and CDR2 is YSYEKL in the germline V gene. The CDR3 is 15 residues long. This chain's CDR3 is CASSQDHGPLRMQYF. CDR3 bases: TGCGCCAGCAGCCAAGATCACGGGCCCTTACGGATGCAGTATTTT.

This clonotype was picked up a small number of times. The rearrangement uses TRBV3-1 and TRBJ1-5; D ambiguous. In germline, CDR1 is LGHDT, CDR2 YNNKEL (reference sequence). Between the trimmed V and J ends, which lost 4 bases and 2 bases, there was a span of 12 bases. CDR3 length: 15 residues. CDR3: CASSPGSARNQPQHF. DNA for the CDR3: TGTGCCAGCAGCCCCGGATCAGCCCGCAATCAGCCCCAGCATTTT.

The J gene is TRBJ1-2, the V gene TRBV10-3; 7 bases are shared with TRBD1. The junction had 4 bases not matched to a gene; V was cut back by 4 bases and J by 2 bases. Germline CDR1 ENHRY, CDR2 SYGVKD. The CDR3 runs to 14 residues. CDR3 bases: TGTGCCATCAGTGGGGCGACAGGGAACTATGGCTACACCTTC. Protein: CAISGATGNYGYTF.

Many counts were recorded for this clonotype. V and J are TRBV30 and TRBJ1-6; D is unclear. This CDR3 has 13 amino acids. Looked up from germline, CDR1 is GTSNPN and CDR2 is SVGIG (reference sequence). V shed 0 bases and J shed 7 bases, with 7 bases lying between them. CDR3 sequence (DNA): TGTGCCTGGAGTGTAGGAGGGAATTCACCCCTCCACTTT. Amino acid sequence: CAWSVGGNSPLHF.